There are many counts of the clone carrying this T cell receptor (beta chain). Thyroid surgery had not been preceded by any treatment in any patient. TCRdb ran MiXCR on the PCR reads. The sample holds approximately 74,000 clones, more than 13% seen once. This CDR3 spans 14 amino acids. V was clipped by 1 base and J by 4 bases, with 7 bases between them. This record belongs to a study of metastatic and nonmetastatic thyroid tumors. About the study: A comparison of repertoires was made across blood and tumor or nodule tissue from malignant and benign thyroid patients.

The chain couples TRBV12-3 or TRBV12-4 to TRBJ2-2; possibly TRBD1 for D (6 bases). The specimen sequenced was blood. This clonotype was sampled from a male donor with papillary thyroid cancer or a benign thyroid nodule (not recorded which). Some clones in this sample may be carry-over from other donors' samples. The CDR3 DNA reads TGTGCCAGCAGTTTAGGAGGGGGCACCGGGGAGCTGTTTTTT. Its translation: CASSLGGGTGELFF.